The 30 T cell receptor beta chains below were found in one sample sequenced in a study of blood T cell repertoires in COVID-19. Using immunoSEQ multiplex PCR, the repertoire was profiled, and TCRdb retains in-frame clones only, with some absent. The sample contains approximately 190,000 clones, approximately 86% of which appear only once. Input material: PBMCs or T cells enriched from blood (not recorded which). Source of these receptors: a woman aged 40 to 50 in a cohort exposed to, infected with or recovered from COVID-19 (not recorded which).

The V gene is TRBV20-1, the J gene TRBJ2-1; a possible D gene is TRBD2 (5 bases). The length of the CDR3 is 11 residues. Between the trimmed V and J ends, which lost 1 base and 9 bases, there was a span of 7 bases. Per germline, CDR1 DFQATT and CDR2 SNEGSKA (reference sequence). CDR3 coding DNA: TGCAGTGCTAGAGGCCGGGGTGAGCAGTTCTTC. Its translation is CSARGRGEQFF.

The CDR3 loop is CASSPNLAGGSGELFF. The DNA for the CDR3 is TGTGCCAGCAGCCCTAATCTAGCGGGAGGTTCCGGGGAGCTGTTTTTT. The chain recombines TRBV7-7 with TRBJ2-2; 11 bases agree with TRBD2. This CDR3 has 16 residues. Germline values: CDR1 SSHAT, CDR2 FNYEAQ (reference sequence). With 5 bases clipped from V and 6 bases from J, the junction kept 8 bases outside the gene matches.

The chain combines TRBV28 with TRBJ2-5; possibly TRBD1 for D (5 bases). The V gene lost 4 bases and the J gene lost 4 bases, with 16 bases spanning the gap. The CDR3 has 15 residues. Germline CDR1 reads MDHEN; CDR2 reads SYDVKM. CDR3 DNA: TGTGCCAGCAGTTCAGGGCCCAGGTGGGGAGAGACCCAGTACTTC. It encodes CASSSGPRWGETQYF.

Here the CDR3 reads CASSLVPTGVNNSPLHF. In nucleotides, the CDR3 is TGTGCCAGCAGTTTAGTACCCACAGGGGTAAATAATTCACCCCTCCACTTT. This chain joins TRBV27 and TRBJ1-6, with 7 nucleotides matching TRBD1. The CDR3 totals 17 residues. V shed 2 bases and J 5 bases; nucleotides not matched to a gene: 9. Germline V gives CDR1 MNHEY, CDR2 SMNVEV (reference sequence).

This rearrangement joins TRBV5-6 to TRBJ1-4, with D possibly matching TRBD1 (6 bases). The CDR3 sequence is 16 residues long. Between the trimmed V and J ends, which lost 0 bases and 7 bases, there was a span of 16 bases. The V gene's germline CDR1 is SGHDT and CDR2 YYEEEE. The CDR3 loop is CASSLEAHRETEKLFF. The CDR3 nucleotides are TGTGCCAGCAGCTTGGAGGCGCACAGGGAGACTGAAAAACTGTTTTTT.

This chain uses TRBV2 with TRBJ2-1; D gene uncertain. Trimming removed 6 bases from V and 3 bases from J, with 12 bases in between. The CDR3 covers 14 residues. Germline values: CDR1 SNHLY, CDR2 FYNNEI. The chain's CDR3 is CASSYTTVYNEQFF. The CDR3 DNA is TGTGCCAGCAGCTATACTACTGTCTACAATGAGCAGTTCTTC.

This chain joins TRBV7-9 and TRBJ1-1; D unclear. V was shortened by 5 bases and J by 5 bases, with 15 bases between the two germline ends. This CDR3 region has 14 residues. Germline CDR1 and CDR2: SEHNR and FQNEAQ (reference sequence). CDR3 protein: CASSQRPPGTEAFF. The CDR3 DNA sequence: TGTGCCAGCAGCCAGCGGCCCCCCGGTACTGAAGCTTTCTTT.

In this sample, this clone turned up once. The chain employs TRBV27 and TRBJ1-5, with 8 bases matching TRBD1. The CDR3 length is 15 residues. Germline loops: CDR1 MNHEY, CDR2 SMNVEV (reference sequence). J was trimmed by 2 bases and V by 1 base; bases with no gene match: 1. In DNA, the CDR3 is TGTGCCAGCAGTTTATGGGGACAGGGCAATCAGCCCCAGCATTTT. Translated: CASSLWGQGNQPQHF.

V usage is TRBV10-2 and J usage is TRBJ1-2; weak D call: TRBD1 (6 bases). The CDR3 runs to 12 residues. The germline CDR1 and CDR2 sequences are WSHSY and SAAADI. V was trimmed by 6 bases and J by 7 bases, leaving 12 bases between them. Here the CDR3 reads CASRKQGSGYTF. In nucleotides, the CDR3 is TGCGCCAGCAGGAAACAGGGTAGTGGCTACACCTTC.

V gene TRBV6-2 or TRBV6-3 combines with J gene TRBJ2-1; 8 nucleotides match TRBD2. Germline CDR1 is MNHEY and CDR2 is SVGEGT. The CDR3 is 18 residues long. Unmatched junction bases numbered 12, after V lost 1 base and J lost 4 bases. The chain's CDR3 is CASSYWLAGEDFYNEQFF. DNA for the CDR3: TGTGCCAGCAGTTACTGGCTAGCGGGCGAGGATTTTTACAATGAGCAGTTCTTC.

V and J are TRBV12-3 or TRBV12-4 and TRBJ2-2; D is undetermined. CDR3 length equals 12 residues. Trimming pared 8 bases from V and 2 bases from J, leaving 6 bases between. Here the CDR3 reads CASQLNTGELFF. Here the CDR3 DNA reads TGTGCCAGCCAACTTAACACCGGGGAGCTGTTTTTT.

This sequence joins TRBV5-1 and TRBJ2-1, with 9 bases identical to TRBD1. V shed 3 bases, J shed 7 bases, and the junction held 2 bases outside the gene matches. Germline CDR1 and CDR2: SGHRS and YFSETQ. This CDR3 comprises 13 residues. CDR3: CASSWTGANEQFF. The CDR3, as DNA: TGCGCCAGCAGCTGGACAGGGGCAAATGAGCAGTTCTTC. Variable domain in full (rest from reference TRBV5-1 and TRBJ2-1): KAGVTQTPRYLIKTRGQQVTLSCSPISGHRSVSWYQQTPGQGLQFLFEYFSETQRNKGNFPGRFSGRQFSNSRSEMNVSTLELGDSALYLCASSWTGANEQFFGPGTRLTVL.

V is TRBV9 and J is TRBJ2-1; TRBD2 agrees at 11 bases. V gave up 3 bases and J gave up 5 bases; unmatched junction bases: 7. Germline loops: CDR1 SGDLS, CDR2 YYNGEE. The CDR3 spans 16 residues. The CDR3 region is CASSGPGTSGNNEQFF. As DNA, the CDR3 is TGTGCCAGCAGCGGTCCCGGGACTAGCGGAAACAATGAGCAGTTCTTC.

V and J are TRBV6-2 or TRBV6-3 and TRBJ2-7; no clear D gene. The CDR3 runs 13 residues. CDR1 and CDR2 (germline): MNHEY, SVGEGT. V gave up 0 bases and J gave up 1 base, with 4 bases separating them. Here the CDR3 DNA reads TGTGCCAGCAGTTACTCGAGGTCCTACGAGCAGTACTTC. Its translation: CASSYSRSYEQYF.

This chain joins TRBV27 and TRBJ1-2; D is unresolved. The germline V gene has CDR1 MNHEY and CDR2 SMNVEV (reference sequence). Deletions cut 6 bases from V and 0 bases from J, with 14 bases between. The CDR3 length is 15 residues. For the CDR3, the DNA is TGTGCCAGCAGAGAAATCAGCGTCGCTAACTATGGCTACACCTTC. Translating it yields CASREISVANYGYTF.

This clone is a singleton in its sample. This chain joins TRBV6-5 and TRBJ2-7; 8 bases are shared with TRBD1. Germline V gene data show CDR1 as MNHEY and CDR2 as SVGAGI. This CDR3 contains 14 residues. With V trimmed by 6 bases and J by 2 bases, 6 bases remained unmatched. CDR3 residues: CASSPGQEAYEQYF. The CDR3 region has the DNA TGTGCCAGCAGCCCGGGACAGGAAGCCTACGAGCAGTACTTC.

The CDR3 loop reads CASSYGTGAYEQYF. In DNA, the CDR3 is TGTGCCAGCAGTTACGGGACAGGAGCCTACGAGCAGTACTTC. V and J are TRBV6-5 and TRBJ2-7; 8 bases agree with TRBD1. Trimming cost V 2 bases and J 2 bases; bases outside gene matches: 2. Germline loops: CDR1 MNHEY, CDR2 SVGAGI. The CDR3 is made up of 14 amino acids.

This clone was detected only once. This chain connects TRBV7-9 to TRBJ2-1; unclear D gene. With 5 bases removed from V and 5 bases from J, the gap between germline ends came to 7 bases. Germline V gene data show CDR1 as SEHNR and CDR2 as FQNEAQ (reference sequence). CDR3 length: 12 residues. The CDR3 nucleotides read TGTGCCAGCAGCCTACCCCACAATGAGCAGTTCTTC. Encoded protein: CASSLPHNEQFF.

This sequence joins TRBV5-1 and TRBJ2-2; TRBD2 agrees at 7 bases. V gave up 6 bases and J gave up 2 bases; unmatched junction bases: 7. This CDR3 region has 15 residues. Per germline, CDR1 SGHRS and CDR2 YFSETQ. The CDR3 spells CASTREAVNTGELFF. The CDR3 DNA reads TGCGCCAGCACCCGGGAGGCAGTTAACACCGGGGAGCTGTTTTTT.

The chain joins TRBV28 to TRBJ1-1; maybe TRBD1 (6 bases). This CDR3 region has 14 residues. The germline gives CDR1 MDHEN, CDR2 SYDVKM. Trimming removed 6 bases at V and 4 bases at J, with 15 bases between. The CDR3, as DNA: TGTGCCAGCAGCCCCCCAGGGGAGGGCACTGAAGCTTTCTTT. It is translated as CASSPPGEGTEAFF.

This clone was observed a single time. The chain joins TRBV19 to TRBJ1-1, with 7 bases lining up with TRBD1. The CDR3 loop spans 12 amino acids. The J segment lost 8 bases and the V segment lost 5 bases, leaving 5 bases of the junction unmatched. Germline values: CDR1 LNHDA, CDR2 SQIVND (reference sequence). In DNA, the CDR3 is TGTGCCAGTAGTGTAACAGGGGACGAAGCTTTCTTT. Encoded protein: CASSVTGDEAFF.

The gene calls are TRBV7-2 and TRBJ1-2, with 9 bases lining up with TRBD1. This CDR3 spans 16 amino acids. V was pared by 6 bases and J by 8 bases, with 16 bases of the junction left unmatched. In germline, CDR1 is SGHTA, CDR2 FQGNSA. The CDR3 bases are TGTGCCAGCAGATATACTTCTCCGGGACAGGGATGGGGCTACACCTTC. This encodes CASRYTSPGQGWGYTF.

The chain uses TRBV12-3 or TRBV12-4 and TRBJ1-2; 7 bases map to TRBD1. Trimming took 2 bases from V and 4 from J; bases not matched to a gene: 1. This CDR3 is built from 13 residues. CDR3 sequence: CASSLWDSYGYTF. The DNA of the CDR3 is TGTGCCAGCAGTTTATGGGACAGCTATGGCTACACCTTC.

This chain uses TRBV24-1 with TRBJ2-1; 9 bases match TRBD2. This CDR3 contains 17 residues. Germline V gene data show CDR1 as KGHDR and CDR2 as SFDVKD. Unmatched junction bases numbered 9, after V lost 2 bases and J lost 5 bases. Written as DNA, the CDR3 is TGTGCCACCAGTGATTCGACAGCGGGAGGTCGCCACAATGAGCAGTTCTTC. This sequence encodes CATSDSTAGGRHNEQFF.

The V gene is TRBV28, the J gene TRBJ1-2, with 9 bases fitting TRBD1. The CDR3 contains 17 residues. V lost 6 bases and J lost 7; bases outside the gene matches: 18. CDR1 and CDR2 (germline): MDHEN, SYDVKM. Here the CDR3 DNA reads TGTGCCAGCAGCCCTATAAATCGGGGACAGGGTGATAGTGGCTACACCTTC. This codes for CASSPINRGQGDSGYTF.

The chain recombines TRBV2 with TRBJ2-3; 9 bases are shared with TRBD2. This CDR3 region has 16 residues. Germline CDR1 is SNHLY and CDR2 is FYNNEI. Trimming removed 3 bases from V and 2 bases from J; junction bases left unmatched: 6. This CDR3 reads CASSDEAGGPTDTQYF. CDR3 bases: TGTGCCAGCAGTGACGAAGCGGGGGGCCCCACAGATACGCAGTATTTT.

The J gene is TRBJ2-1, the V gene TRBV5-1; 12 bases line up with TRBD2. The CDR3 covers 15 residues. Germline V gives CDR1 SGHRS, CDR2 YFSETQ. The trim removed 0 bases at V and 8 bases at J, leaving 3 bases unmatched. The CDR3 DNA follows: TGCGCCAGCAGCTTGGGAGCTAGCGGGGGGGATGAGCAGTTCTTC. It translates to CASSLGASGGDEQFF.

The chain carries TRBV15 and TRBJ2-1, with D possibly TRBD1 on 6 matching bases. CDR3 length: 14 residues. CDR1 LNHNV and CDR2 YYDKDF come from the germline V gene (reference sequence). Deletions cut 4 bases from V and 7 bases from J, with 14 bases between. CDR3 in DNA: TGTGCCACCAGCATGGTCAGGGGCTCTAATGAGCAGTTCTTC. It yields the protein CATSMVRGSNEQFF. Complete variable domain (other parts from reference TRBV15 and TRBJ2-1): DAMVIQNPRYQVTQFGKPVTLSCSQTLNHNVMYWYQQKSSQAPKLLFHYYDKDFNNEADTPDNFQSRRPNTSFCFLDIRSPGLGDTAMYLCATSMVRGSNEQFFGPGTRLTVL.

The CDR3, as DNA: TGCGCCAGCAGCCCGACAGCCTCCTACGAGCAGTACTTC. The encoded protein is CASSPTASYEQYF. The J gene is TRBJ2-7, the V gene TRBV4-1, with D perhaps matching TRBD1 (5 bases). The V end lost 4 bases, the J end lost 0 bases, and 7 bases lay between the germline ends. There are 13 residues in the CDR3. The germline gives CDR1 MGHRA, CDR2 YSYEKL.

The rearrangement uses TRBV30 and TRBJ2-1; possible D gene TRBD2, 5 bases. CDR3 size: 12 residues. Germline V gene lookup returns CDR1 GTSNPN and CDR2 SVGIG (reference sequence). V was cut by 2 bases and J by 6 bases, with 8 bases left in between. The CDR3 DNA is TGTGCCTGGAGTCTAGGAGGCAATGAGCAGTTCTTC. Residues: CAWSLGGNEQFF.